This T cell receptor (beta chain) was profiled in a study of response to subunit inactivated influenza vaccine. Findings and caveats of the study: The authors offered the suggestion that each seasonal influenza vaccination recruits few new T cells.

Each CDR3 protein is one row after TCRdb ran MiXCR on the RT-PCR reads. The data contain about 780,000 distinct CDR3 sequences, around 20% of them seen just once; the ten biggest clones take up under 13%. V lost 5 bases and J lost 1; bases outside the gene matches: 13. Per germline, CDR1 DFQATT and CDR2 SNEGSKA (reference sequence). The CDR3 spans 17 residues. On this clonotype: Antigen: not known.

This clonotype was sampled from a man aged 50 to 59 who received an inactivated influenza vaccine. The starting material was PBMCs from blood, obtained more than 4 days after vaccination. The V call is TRBV20-1, the J call TRBJ2-3; 9 positions agree with TRBD2. CDR3 DNA: TGCAGTGCTCCAGACTCGGCACAGCGGGGGGGCACAGATACGCAGTATTTT. Amino acids: CSAPDSAQRGGTDTQYF.